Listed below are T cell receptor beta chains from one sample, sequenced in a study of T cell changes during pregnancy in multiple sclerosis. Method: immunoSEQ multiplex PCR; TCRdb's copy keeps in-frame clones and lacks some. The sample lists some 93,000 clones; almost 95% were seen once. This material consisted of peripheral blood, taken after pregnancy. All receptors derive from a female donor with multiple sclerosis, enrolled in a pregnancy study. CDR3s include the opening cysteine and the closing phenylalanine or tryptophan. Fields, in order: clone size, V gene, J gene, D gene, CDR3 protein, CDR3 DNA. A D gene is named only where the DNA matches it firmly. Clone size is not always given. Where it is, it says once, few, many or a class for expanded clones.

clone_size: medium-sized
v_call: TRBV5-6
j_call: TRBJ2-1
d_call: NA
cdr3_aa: CASSLGSGYNEQFF
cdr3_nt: TGTGCCAGCAGCTTGGGATCGGGCTACAATGAGCAGTTCTTC

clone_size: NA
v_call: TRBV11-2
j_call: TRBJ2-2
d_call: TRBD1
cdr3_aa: CADTPRQGNTGELFF
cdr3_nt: TGTGCCGACACCCCGAGACAGGGGAACACCGGGGAGCTGTTTTTT

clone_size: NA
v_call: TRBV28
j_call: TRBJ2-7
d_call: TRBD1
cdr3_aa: CASSLIQGSSYEQYF
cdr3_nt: TGTGCCAGCAGTTTAATACAGGGGTCGTCCTACGAGCAGTACTTC

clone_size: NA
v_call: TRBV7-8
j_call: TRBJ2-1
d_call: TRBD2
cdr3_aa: CASSFGAIAGGRYEQFF
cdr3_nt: TGTGCCAGCAGCTTCGGAGCTATAGCGGGGGGGCGGTATGAGCAGTTCTTC

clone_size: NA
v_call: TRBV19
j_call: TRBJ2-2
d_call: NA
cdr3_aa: CASSIIESTGELFF
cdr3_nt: TGTGCCAGTAGTATCATCGAGAGCACCGGGGAGCTGTTTTTT

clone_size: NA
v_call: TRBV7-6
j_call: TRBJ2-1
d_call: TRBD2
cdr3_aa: CASSQMGEGRSDEQFF
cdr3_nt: TGTGCCAGCAGCCAGATGGGGGAGGGCCGGAGTGATGAGCAGTTCTTC

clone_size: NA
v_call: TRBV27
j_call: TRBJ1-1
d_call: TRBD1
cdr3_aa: CASSPGGWNTEAFF
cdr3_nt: TGTGCCAGCAGTCCAGGGGGCTGGAACACTGAAGCTTTCTTT

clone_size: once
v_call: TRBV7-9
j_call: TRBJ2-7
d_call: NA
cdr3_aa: CASSLSERSLYEQYF
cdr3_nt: TGTGCCAGCAGCCTGTCGGAGCGGAGTCTGTACGAGCAGTACTTC

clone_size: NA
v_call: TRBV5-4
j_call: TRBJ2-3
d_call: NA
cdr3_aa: CASSLGIAGTDTQYF
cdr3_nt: TGTGCCAGCAGCTTGGGAATAGCGGGCACAGATACGCAGTATTTT

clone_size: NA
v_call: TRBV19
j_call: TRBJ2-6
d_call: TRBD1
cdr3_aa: CASSRDRTLSGANVLTF
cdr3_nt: TGTGCCAGTAGTCGGGACAGAACCCTCTCTGGGGCCAACGTCCTGACTTTC